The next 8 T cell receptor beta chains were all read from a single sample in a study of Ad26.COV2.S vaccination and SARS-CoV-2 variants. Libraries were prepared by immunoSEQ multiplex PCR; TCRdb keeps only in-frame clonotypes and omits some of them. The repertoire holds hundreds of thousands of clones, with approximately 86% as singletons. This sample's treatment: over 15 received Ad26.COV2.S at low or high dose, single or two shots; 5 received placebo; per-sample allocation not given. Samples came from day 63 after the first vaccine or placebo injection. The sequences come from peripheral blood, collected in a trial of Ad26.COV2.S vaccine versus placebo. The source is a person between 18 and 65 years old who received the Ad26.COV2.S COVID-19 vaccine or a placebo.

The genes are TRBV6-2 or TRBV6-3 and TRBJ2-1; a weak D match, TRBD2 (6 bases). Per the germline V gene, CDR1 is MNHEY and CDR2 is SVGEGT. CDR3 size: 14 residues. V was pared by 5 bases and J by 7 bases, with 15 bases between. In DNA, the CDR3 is TGTGCCAGCAGTGGGGGGACGAGGGTGAATGAGCAGTTCTTC. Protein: CASSGGTRVNEQFF.

CDR3 in DNA: TGTGCCAGCATTTCAGATTTGGATAATGAAAAACTGTTTTTT. Its translation: CASISDLDNEKLFF. The chain is built from TRBV6-6 and TRBJ1-4; D gene unclear. V was shortened by 7 bases and J by 4 bases, with 13 bases between the two germline ends. Germline V gene lookup returns CDR1 MNHNY and CDR2 SVGAGI (reference sequence). The CDR3 spans 14 residues.

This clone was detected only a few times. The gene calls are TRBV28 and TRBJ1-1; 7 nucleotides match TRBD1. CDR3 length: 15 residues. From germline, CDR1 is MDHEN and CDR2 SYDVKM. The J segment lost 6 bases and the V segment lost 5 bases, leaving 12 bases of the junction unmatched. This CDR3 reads CASSGGRGQGAEAFF. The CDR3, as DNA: TGTGCCAGCAGTGGAGGTAGGGGGCAAGGCGCTGAAGCTTTCTTT.

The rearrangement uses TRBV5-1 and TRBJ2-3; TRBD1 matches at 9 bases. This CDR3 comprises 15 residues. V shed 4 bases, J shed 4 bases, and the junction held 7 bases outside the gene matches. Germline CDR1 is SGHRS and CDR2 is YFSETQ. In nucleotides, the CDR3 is TGCGCCAGCAGCCTTGGCACAGGGGGCCCAGATACGCAGTATTTT. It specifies CASSLGTGGPDTQYF.

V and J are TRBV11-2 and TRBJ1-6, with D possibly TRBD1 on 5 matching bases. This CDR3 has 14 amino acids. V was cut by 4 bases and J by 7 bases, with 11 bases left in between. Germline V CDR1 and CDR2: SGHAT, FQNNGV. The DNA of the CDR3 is TGTGCCAGCAGCTCCTCGGGGGGGAATTCACCCCTCCACTTT. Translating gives CASSSSGGNSPLHF. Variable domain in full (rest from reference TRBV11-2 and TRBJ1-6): EAGVAQSPRYKIIEKRQSVAFWCNPISGHATLYWYQQILGQGPKLLIQFQNNGVVDDSQLPKDRFSAERLKGVDSTLKIQPAKLEDSAVYLCASSSSGGNSPLHFGNGTRLTVT.

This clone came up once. CDR3 coding DNA: TGTGCCAGCCGACGGGCTAGCGGGACCTCAGATACGCAGTATTTT. Translated, it gives CASRRASGTSDTQYF. The chain carries TRBV2 and TRBJ2-3, with 9 bases that match TRBD2. CDR1 is SNHLY, CDR2 FYNNEI, per germline. J was trimmed by 4 bases and V by 8 bases; bases with no gene match: 10. There are 15 residues in the CDR3.

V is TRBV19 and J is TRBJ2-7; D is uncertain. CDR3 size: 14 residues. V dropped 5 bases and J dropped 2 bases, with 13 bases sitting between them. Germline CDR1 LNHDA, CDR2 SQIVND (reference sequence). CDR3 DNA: TGTGCCAGTAGTTTGGGCTCCACAGCCTACGAGCAGTACTTC. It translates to CASSLGSTAYEQYF.

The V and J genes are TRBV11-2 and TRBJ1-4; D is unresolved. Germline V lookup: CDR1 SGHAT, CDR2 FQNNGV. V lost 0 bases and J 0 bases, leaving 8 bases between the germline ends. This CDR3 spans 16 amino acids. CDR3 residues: CASSLEGGSTNEKLFF. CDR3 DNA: TGTGCCAGCAGCTTAGAGGGCGGATCAACTAATGAAAAACTGTTTTTT. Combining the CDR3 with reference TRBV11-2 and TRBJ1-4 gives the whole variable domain EAGVAQSPRYKIIEKRQSVAFWCNPISGHATLYWYQQILGQGPKLLIQFQNNGVVDDSQLPKDRFSAERLKGVDSTLKIQPAKLEDSAVYLCASSLEGGSTNEKLFFGSGTQLSVL.